This is a list of T cell receptor beta chains from one sample in a study of CD8+ T cells in alopecia areata. Profiled with immunoSEQ multiplex PCR; TCRdb holds only in-frame clones, not every one. Of over 35,000 clones in the sample, roughly 92% were seen once. The sample consisted of CD8+ T cells sorted from blood, taken at week 24, from a patient treated with tofacitinib. The receptors were gathered from a human donor with alopecia areata. CDR3s include the opening cysteine and the closing phenylalanine or tryptophan. Each record gives: J gene, clone size, D gene, V gene, CDR3 protein, CDR3 DNA. D genes are given only for firm matches. Not all rows give a size; the values are once, few, many and, for expanded clones, a class.

J: TRBJ2-7; size: few; D: NA; V: TRBV21-1; CDR3: CASSKGQLRYYEQYF; DNA: TGTGCCAGCAGTAAGGGACAGCTGAGGTACTACGAGCAGTACTTC
J: TRBJ2-1; size: NA; D: TRBD2; V: TRBV7-8; CDR3: CASSLSLAGGPEQFF; DNA: TGTGCCAGCAGCTTAAGTCTAGCGGGGGGGCCTGAGCAGTTCTTC
J: TRBJ2-1; size: once; D: TRBD2; V: TRBV11-2; CDR3: CASSGPAGGTYNEQFF; DNA: TGTGCCAGCAGCGGACCGGCGGGGGGCACTTACAATGAGCAGTTCTTC
J: TRBJ2-7; size: NA; D: TRBD1; V: TRBV7-8; CDR3: CASSLPGQGSYEQYF; DNA: TGTGCCAGCAGCTTACCGGGACAGGGGTCCTACGAGCAGTACTTC
J: TRBJ2-5; size: NA; D: NA; V: TRBV4-2; CDR3: CASSQDPPRQQETQYF; DNA: TGTGCCAGCAGCCAAGATCCACCTAGGCAACAAGAGACCCAGTACTTC
J: TRBJ2-3; size: NA; D: NA; V: TRBV28; CDR3: CASSILGPSATQYF; DNA: TGTGCCAGCAGTATACTGGGCCCAAGCGCTACGCAGTATTTT
J: TRBJ2-1; size: once; D: NA; V: TRBV19; CDR3: CASSPGQSSYNEQFF; DNA: TGTGCCAGTAGTCCCGGGCAGTCCTCCTACAATGAGCAGTTCTTC
J: TRBJ2-3; size: NA; D: NA; V: TRBV6-5; CDR3: CASSYDTGHLTDTQYF; DNA: TGTGCCAGCAGTTATGATACAGGACACCTCACAGATACGCAGTATTTT
J: TRBJ2-7; size: few; D: NA; V: TRBV7-9; CDR3: CASSQPQGEMRTISYEQYF; DNA: TGTGCCAGCAGTCAACCCCAAGGGGAAATGCGGACCATTTCCTACGAGCAGTACTTC
J: TRBJ2-2; size: NA; D: NA; V: TRBV4-3; CDR3: CASSQDPGAGELFF; DNA: TGCGCCAGCAGCCAAGATCCGGGGGCCGGGGAGCTGTTTTTT
J: TRBJ2-1; size: NA; D: TRBD2; V: TRBV7-9; CDR3: CASSPPPLAENNEQFF; DNA: TGTGCCAGCAGCCCCCCCCCACTAGCGGAGAACAATGAGCAGTTCTTC
J: TRBJ2-3; size: NA; D: NA; V: TRBV4-1; CDR3: CASSQASAGTDTQYF; DNA: TGCGCCAGCAGCCAAGCCTCCGCCGGCACAGATACGCAGTATTTT
J: TRBJ2-6; size: NA; D: NA; V: TRBV6-5; CDR3: CASNDGGPGANVLTF; DNA: TGTGCCAGCAACGACGGGGGGCCTGGGGCCAACGTCCTGACTTTC
J: TRBJ2-1; size: NA; D: TRBD2; V: TRBV27; CDR3: CASSPGASGGNNEQFF; DNA: TGTGCCAGCAGCCCCGGAGCTAGCGGGGGTAACAATGAGCAGTTCTTC
J: TRBJ2-7; size: NA; D: NA; V: TRBV7-2; CDR3: CASSLLGGAREQYF; DNA: TGTGCCAGCAGCTTACTAGGGGGGGCCCGGGAGCAGTACTTC
J: TRBJ1-5; size: NA; D: NA; V: TRBV6-1; CDR3: CASSLRYSNQPQHF; DNA: TGTGCCAGCAGCCTCAGGTATAGCAATCAGCCCCAGCATTTT
J: TRBJ2-7; size: NA; D: TRBD1; V: TRBV7-9; CDR3: CASSSRDREFYEQYF; DNA: TGTGCCAGCAGCTCCCGGGACAGGGAATTCTACGAGCAGTACTTC
J: TRBJ2-3; size: NA; D: NA; V: TRBV5-4; CDR3: CASSDPGEGDTQYF; DNA: TGTGCCAGCAGCGATCCGGGGGAAGGAGATACGCAGTATTTT
J: TRBJ2-3; size: few; D: NA; V: TRBV7-9; CDR3: CASSLGGSRDTQYF; DNA: TGTGCCAGCAGCTTAGGGGGGTCCCGAGATACGCAGTATTTT
J: TRBJ2-3; size: NA; D: NA; V: TRBV5-5; CDR3: CASSYRRREADTQYF; DNA: TGTGCCAGCAGCTATAGGAGACGTGAGGCAGATACGCAGTATTTT
J: TRBJ2-4; size: NA; D: NA; V: TRBV5-1; CDR3: CASSLANGQKNIQYF; DNA: TGCGCCAGCAGCTTGGCGAATGGACAGAAAAACATTCAGTACTTC
J: TRBJ2-3; size: NA; D: NA; V: TRBV5-1; CDR3: CASSGDTDTQYF; DNA: TGCGCCAGCAGCGGTGACACAGATACGCAGTATTTT
J: TRBJ2-7; size: once; D: TRBD2; V: TRBV7-8; CDR3: CASSLEAGAYEQYF; DNA: TGTGCCAGCAGCTTAGAGGCGGGGGCCTACGAGCAGTACTTC
J: TRBJ2-3; size: NA; D: NA; V: TRBV7-9; CDR3: CASTNTDTQYF; DNA: TGTGCCAGCACCAACACAGATACGCAGTATTTT
J: TRBJ1-1; size: NA; D: TRBD1; V: TRBV29-1; CDR3: CSVPLQGAGTEAFF; DNA: TGCAGCGTACCATTGCAGGGGGCGGGCACTGAAGCTTTCTTT
J: TRBJ2-3; size: NA; D: NA; V: TRBV6-1; CDR3: CASSEADGGTDTQYF; DNA: TGTGCCAGCAGTGAAGCCGATGGGGGCACAGATACGCAGTATTTT
J: TRBJ2-1; size: NA; D: NA; V: TRBV7-8; CDR3: CASSLFGHRQFF; DNA: TGTGCCAGCAGCTTATTCGGACATAGACAGTTCTTC
J: TRBJ2-1; size: NA; D: TRBD2; V: TRBV5-6; CDR3: CASSSGGASYNEQFF; DNA: TGTGCCAGCAGCTCCGGGGGGGCATCCTACAATGAGCAGTTCTTC
J: TRBJ2-1; size: NA; D: TRBD1; V: TRBV28; CDR3: CASSSSLGGQPNEQFF; DNA: TGTGCCAGCAGTTCCTCACTTGGGGGACAGCCCAATGAGCAGTTCTTC